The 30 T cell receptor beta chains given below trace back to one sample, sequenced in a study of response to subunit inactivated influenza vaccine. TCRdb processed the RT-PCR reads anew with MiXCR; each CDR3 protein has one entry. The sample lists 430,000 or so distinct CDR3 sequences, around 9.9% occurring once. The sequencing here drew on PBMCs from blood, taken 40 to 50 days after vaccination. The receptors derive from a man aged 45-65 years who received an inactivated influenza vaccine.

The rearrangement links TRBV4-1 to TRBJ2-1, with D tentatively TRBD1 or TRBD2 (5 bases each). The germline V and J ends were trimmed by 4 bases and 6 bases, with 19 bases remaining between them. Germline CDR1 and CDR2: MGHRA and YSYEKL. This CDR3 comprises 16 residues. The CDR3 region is CASSRGTLRGSNEQFF. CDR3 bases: TGCGCCAGCAGCCGAGGGACCCTCCGGGGTAGCAATGAGCAGTTCTTC.

CDR3 amino acids: CASSLARGGHGTQYF. DNA of the CDR3: TGTGCCAGCAGTTTAGCGCGGGGGGGCCATGGTACGCAGTATTTT. V and J are TRBV12-3 or TRBV12-4 and TRBJ2-3; 9 nucleotides match TRBD2. The V gene end was trimmed by 0 bases and the J gene end by 8 bases; junction bases not matched to a gene: 6. This CDR3 spans 15 amino acids.

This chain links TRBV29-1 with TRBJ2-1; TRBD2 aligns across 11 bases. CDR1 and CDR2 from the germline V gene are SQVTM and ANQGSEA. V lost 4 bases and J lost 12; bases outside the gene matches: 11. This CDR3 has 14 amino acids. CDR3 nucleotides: TGCAGCGTTGTTAACCCAATAGCGGGGGGGCCGCAGTTCTTC. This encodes CSVVNPIAGGPQFF.

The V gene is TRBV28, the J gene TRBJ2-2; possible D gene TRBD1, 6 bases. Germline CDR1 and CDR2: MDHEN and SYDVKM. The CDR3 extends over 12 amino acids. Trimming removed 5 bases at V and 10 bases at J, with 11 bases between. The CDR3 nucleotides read TGTGCCAGCAGTACCAACAGGGAGGAGCTGTTTTTT. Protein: CASSTNREELFF.

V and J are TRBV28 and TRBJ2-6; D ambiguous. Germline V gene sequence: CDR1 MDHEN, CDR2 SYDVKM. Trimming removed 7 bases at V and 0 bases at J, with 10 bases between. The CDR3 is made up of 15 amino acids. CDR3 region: CASTTVNSGANVLTF. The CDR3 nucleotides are TGTGCCAGCACCACAGTGAACTCTGGGGCCAACGTCCTGACTTTC.

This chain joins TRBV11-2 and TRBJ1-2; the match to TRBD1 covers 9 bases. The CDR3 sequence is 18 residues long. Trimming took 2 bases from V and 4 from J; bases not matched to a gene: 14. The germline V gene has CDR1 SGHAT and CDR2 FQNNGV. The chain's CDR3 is CASSLTGTGTEGSYGYTF. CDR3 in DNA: TGTGCCAGCAGCTTAACCGGGACAGGGACTGAGGGTAGCTATGGCTACACCTTC. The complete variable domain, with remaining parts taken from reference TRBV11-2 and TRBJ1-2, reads EAGVAQSPRYKIIEKRQSVAFWCNPISGHATLYWYQQILGQGPKLLIQFQNNGVVDDSQLPKDRFSAERLKGVDSTLKIQPAKLEDSAVYLCASSLTGTGTEGSYGYTFGSGTRLTVV.

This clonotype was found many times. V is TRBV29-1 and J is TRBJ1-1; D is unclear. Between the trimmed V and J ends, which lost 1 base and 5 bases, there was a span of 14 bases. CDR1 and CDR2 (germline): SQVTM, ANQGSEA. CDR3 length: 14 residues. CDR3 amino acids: CSVEAGSGRTEAFF. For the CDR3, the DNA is TGCAGCGTTGAAGCCGGATCAGGAAGGACTGAAGCTTTCTTT.

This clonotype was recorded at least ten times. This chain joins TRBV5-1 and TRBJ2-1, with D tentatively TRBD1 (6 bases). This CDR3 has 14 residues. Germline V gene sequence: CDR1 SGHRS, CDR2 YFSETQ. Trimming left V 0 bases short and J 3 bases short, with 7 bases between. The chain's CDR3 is CASSLGRGYNEQFF. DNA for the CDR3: TGCGCCAGCAGCTTGGGCAGGGGCTACAATGAGCAGTTCTTC.

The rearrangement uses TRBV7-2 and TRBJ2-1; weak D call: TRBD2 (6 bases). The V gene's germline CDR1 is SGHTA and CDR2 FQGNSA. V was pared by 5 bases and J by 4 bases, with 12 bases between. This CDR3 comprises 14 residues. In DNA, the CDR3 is TGTGCCAGCAGCCAATCTAGCGCTTACAATGAGCAGTTCTTC. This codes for CASSQSSAYNEQFF.

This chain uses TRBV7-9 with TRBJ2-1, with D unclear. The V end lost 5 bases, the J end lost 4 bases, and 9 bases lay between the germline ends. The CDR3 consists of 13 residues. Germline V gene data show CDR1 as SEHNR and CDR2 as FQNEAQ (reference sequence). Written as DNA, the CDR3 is TGTGCCAGCAGCATTCTGGATTACAATGAGCAGTTCTTC. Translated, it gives CASSILDYNEQFF.

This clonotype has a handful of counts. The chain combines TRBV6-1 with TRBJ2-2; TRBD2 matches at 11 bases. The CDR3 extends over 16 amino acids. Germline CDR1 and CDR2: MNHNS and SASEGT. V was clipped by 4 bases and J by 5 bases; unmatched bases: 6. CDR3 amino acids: CASSARLAGTTGELFF. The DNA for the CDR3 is TGTGCCAGCAGTGCCCGACTAGCGGGAACTACCGGGGAGCTGTTTTTT.

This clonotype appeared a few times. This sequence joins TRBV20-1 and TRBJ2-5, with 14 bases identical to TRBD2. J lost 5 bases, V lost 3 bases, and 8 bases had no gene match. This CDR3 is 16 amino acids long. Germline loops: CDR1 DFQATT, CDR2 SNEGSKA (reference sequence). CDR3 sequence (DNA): TGCAGTGCTAGCCCGACTAGCGGGAGGGGTCTGGAGACCCAGTACTTC. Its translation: CSASPTSGRGLETQYF.

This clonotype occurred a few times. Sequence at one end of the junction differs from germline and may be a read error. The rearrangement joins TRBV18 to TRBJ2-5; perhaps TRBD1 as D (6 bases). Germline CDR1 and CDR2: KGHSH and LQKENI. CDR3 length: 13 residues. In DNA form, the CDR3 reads TGTCCCAGCTCACCAAGGGGGCAAGAGACCCAGTACTTC. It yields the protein CPSSPRGQETQYF. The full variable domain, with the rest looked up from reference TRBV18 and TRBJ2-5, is NAGVMQNPRHLVRRRGQEARLRCSPMKGHSHVYWYRQLPEEGLKFMVYLQKENIIDESGMPKERFSAEFPKEGPSILRIQQVVRGDSAAYFCPSSPRGQETQYFGPGTRLLVL.

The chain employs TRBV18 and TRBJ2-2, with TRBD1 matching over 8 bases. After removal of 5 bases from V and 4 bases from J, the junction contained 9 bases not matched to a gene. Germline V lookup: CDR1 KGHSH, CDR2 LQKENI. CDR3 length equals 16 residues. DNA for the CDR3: TGTGCCAGCTCAGCTCGTGGGCAGGGGGCCACCGGGGAGCTGTTTTTT. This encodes CASSARGQGATGELFF. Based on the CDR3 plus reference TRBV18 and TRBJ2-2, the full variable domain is NAGVMQNPRHLVRRRGQEARLRCSPMKGHSHVYWYRQLPEEGLKFMVYLQKENIIDESGMPKERFSAEFPKEGPSILRIQQVVRGDSAAYFCASSARGQGATGELFFGEGSRLTVL.

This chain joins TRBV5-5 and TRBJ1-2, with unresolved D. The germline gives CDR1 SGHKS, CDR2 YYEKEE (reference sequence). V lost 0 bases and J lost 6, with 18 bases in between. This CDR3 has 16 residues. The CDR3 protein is CASSLAGIGIGDGYTF. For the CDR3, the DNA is TGTGCCAGCAGCTTGGCGGGAATCGGGATCGGGGATGGCTACACCTTC.

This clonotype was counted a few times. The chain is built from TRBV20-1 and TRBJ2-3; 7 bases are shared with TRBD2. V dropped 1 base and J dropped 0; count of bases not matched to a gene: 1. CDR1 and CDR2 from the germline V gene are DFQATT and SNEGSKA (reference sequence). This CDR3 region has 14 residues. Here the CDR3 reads CSARVAGSTDTQYF. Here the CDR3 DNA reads TGCAGTGCTAGAGTAGCGGGCAGCACAGATACGCAGTATTTT.

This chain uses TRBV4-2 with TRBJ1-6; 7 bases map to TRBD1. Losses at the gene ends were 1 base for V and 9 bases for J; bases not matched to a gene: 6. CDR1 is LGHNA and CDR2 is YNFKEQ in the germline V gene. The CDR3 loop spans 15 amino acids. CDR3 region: CASSQASDRASPLHF. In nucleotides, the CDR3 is TGTGCCAGCAGCCAAGCTTCCGACAGGGCTTCACCCCTCCACTTT.

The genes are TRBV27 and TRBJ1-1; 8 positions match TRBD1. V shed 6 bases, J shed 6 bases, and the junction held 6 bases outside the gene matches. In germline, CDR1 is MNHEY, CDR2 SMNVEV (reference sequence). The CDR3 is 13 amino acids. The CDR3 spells CASRKDRVAEAFF. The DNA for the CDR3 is TGTGCCAGCAGAAAGGACAGGGTTGCTGAAGCTTTCTTT.

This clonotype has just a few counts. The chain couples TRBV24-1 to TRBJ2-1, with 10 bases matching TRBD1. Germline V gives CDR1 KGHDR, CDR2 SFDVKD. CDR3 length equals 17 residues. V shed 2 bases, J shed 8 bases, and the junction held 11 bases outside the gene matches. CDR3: CATSDSTGTGDEYEQFF. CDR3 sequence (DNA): TGTGCCACCAGTGATTCCACCGGGACAGGGGATGAGTATGAGCAGTTCTTC.

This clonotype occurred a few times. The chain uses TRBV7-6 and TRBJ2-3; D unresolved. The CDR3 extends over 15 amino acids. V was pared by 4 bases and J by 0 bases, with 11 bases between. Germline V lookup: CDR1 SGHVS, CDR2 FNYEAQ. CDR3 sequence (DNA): TGTGCCAGCAGCTCCACAACTTCTAGCACAGATACGCAGTATTTT. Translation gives CASSSTTSSTDTQYF. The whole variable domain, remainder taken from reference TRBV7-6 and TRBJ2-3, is GAGVSQSPRYKVTKRGQDVALRCDPISGHVSLYWYRQALGQGPEFLTYFNYEAQQDKSGLPNDRFSAERPEGSISTLTIQRTEQRDSAMYRCASSSTTSSTDTQYFGPGTRLTVL.

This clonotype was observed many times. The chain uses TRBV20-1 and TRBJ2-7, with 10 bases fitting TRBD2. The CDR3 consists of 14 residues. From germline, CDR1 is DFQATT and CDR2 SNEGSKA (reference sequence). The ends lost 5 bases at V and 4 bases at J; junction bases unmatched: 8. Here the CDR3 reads CSAPHLAGAYEQYF. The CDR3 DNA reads TGCAGTGCTCCCCACCTAGCGGGGGCTTACGAGCAGTACTTC.

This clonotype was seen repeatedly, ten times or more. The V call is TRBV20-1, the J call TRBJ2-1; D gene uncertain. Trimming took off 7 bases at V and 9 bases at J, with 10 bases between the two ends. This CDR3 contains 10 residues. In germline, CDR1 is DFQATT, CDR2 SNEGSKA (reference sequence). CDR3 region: CSVFFREQFF. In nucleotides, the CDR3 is TGCAGTGTCTTTTTTCGTGAGCAGTTCTTC.

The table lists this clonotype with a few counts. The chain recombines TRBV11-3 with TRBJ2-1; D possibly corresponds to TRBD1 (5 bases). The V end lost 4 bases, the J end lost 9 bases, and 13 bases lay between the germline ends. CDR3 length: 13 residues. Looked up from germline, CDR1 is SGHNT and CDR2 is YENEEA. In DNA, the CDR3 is TGTGCCAGCAGCTCCGAGCGTAGGGGTGAGCAGTTCTTC. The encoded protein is CASSSERRGEQFF.

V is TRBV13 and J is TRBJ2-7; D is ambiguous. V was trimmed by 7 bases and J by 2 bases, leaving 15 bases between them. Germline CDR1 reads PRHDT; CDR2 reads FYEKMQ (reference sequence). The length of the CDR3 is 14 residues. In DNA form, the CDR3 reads TGTGCCAGCACCTCGAGTAGTCTGGCCTACGAGCAGTACTTC. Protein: CASTSSSLAYEQYF.

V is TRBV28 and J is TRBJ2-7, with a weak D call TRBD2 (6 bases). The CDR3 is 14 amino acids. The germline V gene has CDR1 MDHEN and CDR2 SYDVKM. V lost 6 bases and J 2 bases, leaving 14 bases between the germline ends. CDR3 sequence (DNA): TGTGCCAGCAGGCAGGGACTTCGAGCCTACGAGCAGTACTTC. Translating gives CASRQGLRAYEQYF.

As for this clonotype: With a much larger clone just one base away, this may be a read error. CDR3 DNA: TGTGACAGCACCCGAGCCTACGAGCAGTACTTC. It encodes CDSTRAYEQYF. This rearrangement joins TRBV7-9 to TRBJ2-7; D ambiguous. CDR1 is SEHNR, CDR2 FQNEAQ, per germline (reference sequence). This CDR3 spans 11 amino acids.

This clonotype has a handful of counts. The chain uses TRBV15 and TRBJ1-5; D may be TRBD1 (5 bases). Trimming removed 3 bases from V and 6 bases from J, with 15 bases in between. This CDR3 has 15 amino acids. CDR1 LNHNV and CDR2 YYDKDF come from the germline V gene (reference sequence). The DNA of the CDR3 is TGTGCCACCAGCAGTCGTGGTACAGGCCCTCAGCCCCAGCATTTT. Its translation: CATSSRGTGPQPQHF.

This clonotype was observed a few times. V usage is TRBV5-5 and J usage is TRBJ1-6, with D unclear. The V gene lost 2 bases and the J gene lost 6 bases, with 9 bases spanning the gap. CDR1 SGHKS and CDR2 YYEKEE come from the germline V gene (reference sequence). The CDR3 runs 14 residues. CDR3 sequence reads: CASSLLDLNSPLHF. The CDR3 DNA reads TGTGCCAGCAGCTTACTCGACCTTAATTCACCCCTCCACTTT.

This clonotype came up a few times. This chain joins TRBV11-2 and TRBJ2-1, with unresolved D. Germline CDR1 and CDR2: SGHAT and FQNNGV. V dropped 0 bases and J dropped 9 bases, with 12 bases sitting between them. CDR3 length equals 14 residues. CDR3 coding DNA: TGTGCCAGCAGCTTAGATATCGTGAACTCTGAGCAGTTCTTC. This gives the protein CASSLDIVNSEQFF.

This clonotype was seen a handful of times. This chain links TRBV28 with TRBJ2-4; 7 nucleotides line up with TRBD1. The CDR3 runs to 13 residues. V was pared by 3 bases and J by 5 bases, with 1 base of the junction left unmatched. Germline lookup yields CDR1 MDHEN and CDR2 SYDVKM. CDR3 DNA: TGTGCCAGCAGTTTCACAGGGGAAAACATTCAGTACTTC. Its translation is CASSFTGENIQYF.